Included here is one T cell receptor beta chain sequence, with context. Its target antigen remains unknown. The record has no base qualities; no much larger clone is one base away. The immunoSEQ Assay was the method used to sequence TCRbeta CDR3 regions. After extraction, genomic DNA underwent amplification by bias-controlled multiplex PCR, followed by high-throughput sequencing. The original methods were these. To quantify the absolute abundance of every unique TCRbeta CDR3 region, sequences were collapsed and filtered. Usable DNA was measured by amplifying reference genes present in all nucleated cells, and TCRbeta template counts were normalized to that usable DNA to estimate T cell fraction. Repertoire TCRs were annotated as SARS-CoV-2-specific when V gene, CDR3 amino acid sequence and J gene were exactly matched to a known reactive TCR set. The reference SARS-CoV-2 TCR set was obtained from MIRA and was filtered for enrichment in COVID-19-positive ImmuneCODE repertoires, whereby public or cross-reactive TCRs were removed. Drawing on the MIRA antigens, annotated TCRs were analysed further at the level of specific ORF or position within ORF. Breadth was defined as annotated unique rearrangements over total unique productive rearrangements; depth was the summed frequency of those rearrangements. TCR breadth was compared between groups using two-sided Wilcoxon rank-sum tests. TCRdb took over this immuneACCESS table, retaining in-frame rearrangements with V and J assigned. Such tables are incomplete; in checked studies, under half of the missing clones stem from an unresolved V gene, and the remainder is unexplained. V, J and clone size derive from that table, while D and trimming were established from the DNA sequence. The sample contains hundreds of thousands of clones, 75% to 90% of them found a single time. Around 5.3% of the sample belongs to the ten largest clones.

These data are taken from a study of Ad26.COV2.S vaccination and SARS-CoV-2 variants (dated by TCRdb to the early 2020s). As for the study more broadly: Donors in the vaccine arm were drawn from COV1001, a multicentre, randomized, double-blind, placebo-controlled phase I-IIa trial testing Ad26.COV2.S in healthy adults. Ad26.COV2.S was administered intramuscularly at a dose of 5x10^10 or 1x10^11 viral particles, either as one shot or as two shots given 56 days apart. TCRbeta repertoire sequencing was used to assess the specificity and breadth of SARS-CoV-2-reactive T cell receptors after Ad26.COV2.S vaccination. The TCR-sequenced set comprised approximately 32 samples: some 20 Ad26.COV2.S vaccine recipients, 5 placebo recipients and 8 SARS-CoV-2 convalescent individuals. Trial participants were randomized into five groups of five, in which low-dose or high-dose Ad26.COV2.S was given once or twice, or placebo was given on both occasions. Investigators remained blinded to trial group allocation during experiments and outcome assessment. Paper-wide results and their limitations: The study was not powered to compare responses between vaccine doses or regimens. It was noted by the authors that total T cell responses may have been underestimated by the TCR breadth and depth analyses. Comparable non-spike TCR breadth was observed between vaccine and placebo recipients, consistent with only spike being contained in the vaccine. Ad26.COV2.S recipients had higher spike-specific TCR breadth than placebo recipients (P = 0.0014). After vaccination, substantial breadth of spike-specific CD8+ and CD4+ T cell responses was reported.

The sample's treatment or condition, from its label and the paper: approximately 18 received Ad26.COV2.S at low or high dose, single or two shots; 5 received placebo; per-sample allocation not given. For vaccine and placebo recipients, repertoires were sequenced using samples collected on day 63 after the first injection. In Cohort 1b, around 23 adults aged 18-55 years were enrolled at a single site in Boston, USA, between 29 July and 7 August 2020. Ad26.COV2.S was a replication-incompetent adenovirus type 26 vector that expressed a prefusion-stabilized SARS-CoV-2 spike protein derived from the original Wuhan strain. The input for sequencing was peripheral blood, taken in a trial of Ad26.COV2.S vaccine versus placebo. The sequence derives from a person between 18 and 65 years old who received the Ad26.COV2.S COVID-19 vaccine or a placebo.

The CDR3 region: CASSDPTGLAGVTDTQYF. The DNA sequence follows: TGTGCCAGCAGTGACCCTACTGGACTAGCGGGGGTCACAGATACGCAGTATTTT. Rearrangement joined TRBV2 to TRBJ2-3; 13 central bases correspond to TRBD2. The germline V gene specifies SNHLY as CDR1 and FYNNEI as CDR2. Clipping removes 3 bases from V and 2 bases from J, with 8 as the unmatched junction base count. The CDR3 runs 18 residues from the cysteine to the phenylalanine. Kept here is only the CDR3 DNA, which spans 54 bases and is read in frame from base 1. The entire variable domain, with the stretches around the CDR3 drawn from the reference TRBV2 and TRBJ2-3 proteins, is EPEVTQTPSHQVTQMGQEVILRCVPISNHLYFYWYRQILGQKVEFLVSFYNNEISEKSEIFDDQFSVERPDGSNFTLKIRSTKLEDSAMYFCASSDPTGLAGVTDTQYFGPGTRLTVL.